This TCR beta chain came from a study of T-cell memory formation after mild COVID-19. Via MiXCR, TCRdb re-called the 5' RACE reads, giving one row per CDR3 protein. Of approximately 450,000 distinct CDR3 sequences in the sample, roughly 18% were seen once. The V and J ends lost 8 bases and 8 bases respectively, with 9 bases between them. CDR1 is MGHDK and CDR2 is SYGVNS in the germline V gene. The CDR3 has 11 amino acids. Study conclusions and caveats: Chiefly within CM and EM were the contracting CD4+ clones; CD8+ ones were within EMRA.

As regards this clonotype: Antigen: not known.

This clonotype was sampled from an adult woman who had mild COVID-19 (a few samples of this study predate the infection). Cell type and time point are not known. The rearrangement joins TRBV25-1 to TRBJ2-2; no reliable D call. The sample was PBMCs or a T cell subset sorted from them (not recorded which). CDR3 nucleotides: TGTGCCAGCGCCCATTTGGGGGAGCTGTTTTTT. As protein: CASAHLGELFF.